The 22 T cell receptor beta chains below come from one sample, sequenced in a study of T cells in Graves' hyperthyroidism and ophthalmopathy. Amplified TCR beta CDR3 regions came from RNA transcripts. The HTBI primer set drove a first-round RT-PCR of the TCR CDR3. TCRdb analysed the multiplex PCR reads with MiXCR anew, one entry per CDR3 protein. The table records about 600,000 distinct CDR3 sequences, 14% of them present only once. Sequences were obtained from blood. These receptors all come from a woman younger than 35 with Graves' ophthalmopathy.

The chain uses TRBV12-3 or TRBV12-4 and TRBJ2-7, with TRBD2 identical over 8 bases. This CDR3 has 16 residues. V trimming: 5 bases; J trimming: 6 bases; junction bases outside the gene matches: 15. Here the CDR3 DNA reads TGTGCCAGCAGTCCCTCGGGGGGGCCCGGAGGCGGCGAGCAGTACTTC. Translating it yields CASSPSGGPGGGEQYF.

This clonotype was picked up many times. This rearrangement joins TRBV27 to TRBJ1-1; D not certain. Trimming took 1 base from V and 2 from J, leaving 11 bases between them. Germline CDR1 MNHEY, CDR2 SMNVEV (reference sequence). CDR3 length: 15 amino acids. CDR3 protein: CASSLFSDPNTEAFF. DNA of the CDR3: TGTGCCAGCAGTTTATTTTCGGACCCTAACACTGAAGCTTTCTTT.

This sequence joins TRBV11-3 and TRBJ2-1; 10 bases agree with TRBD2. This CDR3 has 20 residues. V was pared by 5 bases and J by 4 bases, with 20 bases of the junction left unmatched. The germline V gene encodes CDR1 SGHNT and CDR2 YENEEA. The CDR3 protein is CASSSPLTTSGYQGYNEQFF. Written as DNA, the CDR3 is TGTGCCAGCAGCAGCCCCCTTACGACTAGCGGGTATCAGGGATACAATGAGCAGTTCTTC.

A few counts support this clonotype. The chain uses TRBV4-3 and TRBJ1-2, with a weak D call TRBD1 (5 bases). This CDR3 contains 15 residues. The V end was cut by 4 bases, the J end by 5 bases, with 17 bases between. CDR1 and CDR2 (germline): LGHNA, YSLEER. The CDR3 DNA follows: TGCGCCAGCAGCCTACAGGAGACCAGGAGGTATGGCTACACCTTC. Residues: CASSLQETRRYGYTF.

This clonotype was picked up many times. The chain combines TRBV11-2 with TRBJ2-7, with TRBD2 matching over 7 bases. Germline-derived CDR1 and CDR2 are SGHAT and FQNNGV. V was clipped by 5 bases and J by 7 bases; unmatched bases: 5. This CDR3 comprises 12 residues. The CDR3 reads CASSLGRKEQYF. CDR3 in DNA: TGTGCCAGCAGCCTCGGGAGGAAGGAGCAGTACTTC.

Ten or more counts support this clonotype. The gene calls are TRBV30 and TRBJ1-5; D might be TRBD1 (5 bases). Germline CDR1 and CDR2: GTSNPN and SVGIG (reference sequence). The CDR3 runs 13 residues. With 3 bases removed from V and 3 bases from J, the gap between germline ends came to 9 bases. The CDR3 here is CAWSGGDNQPQHF. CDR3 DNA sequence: TGTGCCTGGAGCGGGGGGGACAATCAGCCCCAGCATTTT.

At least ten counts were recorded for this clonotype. The CDR3 nucleotides read TGTGCCAGCTCACCGACGGCCCTGAGGAACACTGAAGCTTTCTTT. Protein: CASSPTALRNTEAFF. This sequence joins TRBV18 and TRBJ1-1; no clear D gene. Germline V gives CDR1 KGHSH, CDR2 LQKENI. Between the trimmed V and J ends, which lost 3 bases and 1 base, there was a span of 12 bases. This CDR3 comprises 15 residues. Full variable domain (missing parts from reference TRBV18 and TRBJ1-1): NAGVMQNPRHLVRRRGQEARLRCSPMKGHSHVYWYRQLPEEGLKFMVYLQKENIIDESGMPKERFSAEFPKEGPSILRIQQVVRGDSAAYFCASSPTALRNTEAFFGQGTRLTVV.

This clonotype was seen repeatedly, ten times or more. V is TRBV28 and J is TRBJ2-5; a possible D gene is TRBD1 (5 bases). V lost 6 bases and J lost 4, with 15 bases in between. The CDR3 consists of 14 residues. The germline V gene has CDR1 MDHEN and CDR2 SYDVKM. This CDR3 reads CASSPHGARETQYF. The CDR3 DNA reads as TGTGCCAGCAGCCCTCATGGGGCAAGAGAGACCCAGTACTTC.

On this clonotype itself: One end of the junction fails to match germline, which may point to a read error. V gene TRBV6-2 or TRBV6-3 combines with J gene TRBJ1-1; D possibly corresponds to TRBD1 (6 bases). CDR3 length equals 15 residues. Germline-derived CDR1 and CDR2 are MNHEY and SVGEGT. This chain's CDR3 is CTSSYFRGSNTEAFF. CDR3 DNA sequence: TGTACCAGCAGTTACTTCAGGGGCAGCAACACTGAAGCTTTCTTT.

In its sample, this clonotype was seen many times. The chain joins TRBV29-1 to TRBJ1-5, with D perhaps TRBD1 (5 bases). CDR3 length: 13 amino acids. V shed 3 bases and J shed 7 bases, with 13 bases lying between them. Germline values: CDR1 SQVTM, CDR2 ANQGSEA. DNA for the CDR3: TGCAGCGTTGAGGAAGGGGTCGGACAGCCCCAGCATTTT. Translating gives CSVEEGVGQPQHF.

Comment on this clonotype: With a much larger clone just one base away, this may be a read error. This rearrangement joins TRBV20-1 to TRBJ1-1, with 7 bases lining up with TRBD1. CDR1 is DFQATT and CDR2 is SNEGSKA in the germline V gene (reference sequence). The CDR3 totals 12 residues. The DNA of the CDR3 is TGCGGTGCGACCGGGACAGACTCTGAAGCTTTCTTT. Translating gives CGATGTDSEAFF.

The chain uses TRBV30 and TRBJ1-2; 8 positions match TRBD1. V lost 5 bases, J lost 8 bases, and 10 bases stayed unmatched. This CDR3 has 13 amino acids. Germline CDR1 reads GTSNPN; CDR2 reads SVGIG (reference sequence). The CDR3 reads CAWSTGVGGGYTF. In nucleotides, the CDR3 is TGTGCCTGGTCGACAGGGGTTGGTGGGGGCTACACCTTC.

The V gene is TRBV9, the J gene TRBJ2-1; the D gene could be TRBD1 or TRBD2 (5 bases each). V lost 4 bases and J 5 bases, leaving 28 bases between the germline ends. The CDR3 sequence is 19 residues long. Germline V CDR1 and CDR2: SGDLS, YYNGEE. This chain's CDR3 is CASSLSPSRAGTSHNEQFF. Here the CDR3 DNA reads TGTGCCAGCAGCTTATCCCCCTCCCGGGCCGGGACCTCACACAATGAGCAGTTCTTC.

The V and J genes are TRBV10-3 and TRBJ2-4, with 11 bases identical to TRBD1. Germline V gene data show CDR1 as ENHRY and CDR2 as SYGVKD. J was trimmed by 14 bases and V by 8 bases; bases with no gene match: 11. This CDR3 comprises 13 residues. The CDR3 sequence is CAIRRTGGAIKYF. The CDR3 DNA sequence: TGTGCCATCCGAAGGACAGGGGGCGCGATAAAGTACTTC.

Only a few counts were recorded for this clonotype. CDR3 region: CSATSTSGRATDTQYF. CDR3 sequence (DNA): TGCAGTGCCACATCGACTAGCGGGAGGGCCACAGATACGCAGTATTTT. The chain carries TRBV20-1 and TRBJ2-3; TRBD2 aligns across 14 bases. Germline values: CDR1 DFQATT, CDR2 SNEGSKA (reference sequence). CDR3 size: 16 residues. J gave up 2 bases and V 6 bases, and 7 bases lay outside the gene matches.

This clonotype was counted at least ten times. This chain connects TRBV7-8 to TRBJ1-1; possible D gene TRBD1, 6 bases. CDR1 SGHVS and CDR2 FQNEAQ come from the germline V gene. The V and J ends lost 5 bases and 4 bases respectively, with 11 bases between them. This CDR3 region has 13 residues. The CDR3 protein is CASSQGYGTEAFF. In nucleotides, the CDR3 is TGTGCCAGCAGCCAGGGGTATGGCACTGAAGCTTTCTTT. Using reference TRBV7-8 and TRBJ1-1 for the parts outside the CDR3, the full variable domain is GAGVSQSPRYKVAKRGQDVALRCDPISGHVSLFWYQQALGQGPEFLTYFQNEAQLDKSGLPSDRFFAERPEGSVSTLKIQRTQQEDSAVYLCASSQGYGTEAFFGQGTRLTVV.

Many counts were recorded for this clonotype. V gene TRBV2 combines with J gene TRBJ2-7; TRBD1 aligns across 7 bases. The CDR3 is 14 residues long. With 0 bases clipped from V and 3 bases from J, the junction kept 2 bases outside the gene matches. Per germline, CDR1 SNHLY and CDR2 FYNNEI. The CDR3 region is CASSEAGGGYEQYF. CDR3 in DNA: TGTGCCAGCAGTGAAGCAGGGGGCGGCTACGAGCAGTACTTC.

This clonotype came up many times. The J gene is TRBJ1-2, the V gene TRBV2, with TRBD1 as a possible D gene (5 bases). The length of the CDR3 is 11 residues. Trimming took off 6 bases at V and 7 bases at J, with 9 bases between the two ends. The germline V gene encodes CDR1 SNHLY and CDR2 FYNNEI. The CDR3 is CASRAGVGYTF. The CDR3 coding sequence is TGTGCCAGCAGGGCGGGGGTTGGCTACACCTTC.

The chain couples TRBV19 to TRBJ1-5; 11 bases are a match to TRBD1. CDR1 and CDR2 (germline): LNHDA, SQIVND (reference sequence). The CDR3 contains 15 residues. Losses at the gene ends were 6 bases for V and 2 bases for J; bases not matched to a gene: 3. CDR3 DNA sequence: TGTGCCAGTAGGTGGACAGGGGGCGGCAATCAGCCCCAGCATTTT. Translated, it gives CASRWTGGGNQPQHF.

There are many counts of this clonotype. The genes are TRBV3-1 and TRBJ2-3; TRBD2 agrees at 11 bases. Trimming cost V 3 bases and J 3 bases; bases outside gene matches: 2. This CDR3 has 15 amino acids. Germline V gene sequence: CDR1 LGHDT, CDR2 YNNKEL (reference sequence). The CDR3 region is CASSQRTSGTDTQYF. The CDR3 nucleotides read TGTGCCAGCAGCCAGAGGACTAGCGGGACAGATACGCAGTATTTT.

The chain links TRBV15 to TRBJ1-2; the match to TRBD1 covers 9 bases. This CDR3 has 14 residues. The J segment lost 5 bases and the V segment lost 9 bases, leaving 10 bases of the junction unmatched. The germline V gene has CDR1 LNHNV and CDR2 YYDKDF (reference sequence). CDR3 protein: CATGDPGQGYGYTF. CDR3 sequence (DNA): TGTGCCACTGGCGACCCGGGACAGGGTTATGGCTACACCTTC.

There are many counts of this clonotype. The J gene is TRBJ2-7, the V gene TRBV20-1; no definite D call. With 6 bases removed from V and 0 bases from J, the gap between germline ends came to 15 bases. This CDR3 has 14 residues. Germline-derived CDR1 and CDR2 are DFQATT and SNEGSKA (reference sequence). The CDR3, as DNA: TGCAGTGCCCAGAAGGTTCGAGGCTCCTACGAGCAGTACTTC. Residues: CSAQKVRGSYEQYF.